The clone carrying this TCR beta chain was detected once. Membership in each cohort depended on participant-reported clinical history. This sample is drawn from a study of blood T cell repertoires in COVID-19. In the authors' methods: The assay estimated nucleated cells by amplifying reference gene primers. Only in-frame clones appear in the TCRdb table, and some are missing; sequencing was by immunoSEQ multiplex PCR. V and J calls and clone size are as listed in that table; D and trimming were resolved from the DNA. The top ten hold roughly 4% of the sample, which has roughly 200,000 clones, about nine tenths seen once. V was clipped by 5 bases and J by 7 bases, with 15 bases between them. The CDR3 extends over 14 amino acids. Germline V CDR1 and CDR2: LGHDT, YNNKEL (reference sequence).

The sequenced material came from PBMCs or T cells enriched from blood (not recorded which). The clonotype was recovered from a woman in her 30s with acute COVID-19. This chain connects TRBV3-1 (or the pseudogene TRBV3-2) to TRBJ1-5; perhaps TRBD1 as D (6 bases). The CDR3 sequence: CASSFKGQGQPQHF. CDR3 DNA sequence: TGTGCCAGCAGCTTTAAGGGCCAGGGGCAGCCCCAGCATTTT.